This T cell receptor (beta chain) was retrieved from a study of long-term antiretroviral therapy in people with HIV. The wider study: First collections came about a decade before the 2015 immediate-ART recommendation. Study outcomes and limitations: Subsequent to ART, diversity was augmented yet persisted below that of transplant donor controls.

This was the immunoSEQ v3.0 assay at survey level. The study targeted roughly 35,000-50,000 T-cell genomes per sample in sequencing. Sequencing used immunoSEQ multiplex PCR; TCRdb keeps in-frame clones, though not all of them. Of over 15,000 clones in the sample, 90% to 95% were seen once. About this clone: The antigen is undetermined.

Per the germline V gene, CDR1 is SGHRS and CDR2 is YFSETQ. The CDR3 totals 14 residues. V lost 4 bases, J lost 11 bases, and 19 bases lay in between. The clonotype originates from a man aged 50 or older with HIV. The source material was unsorted PBMCs, sampled 3 years after starting antiretroviral therapy. V is TRBV5-1 and J is TRBJ2-1; TRBD2 is a possible D gene (6 bases). The CDR3 is CASSNGLSSNKQFF. The CDR3 DNA sequence: TGCGCCAGCAGCAACGGACTAAGTTCCAACAAGCAGTTCTTC.